The 31 T cell receptor beta chains given below trace back to one sample, sequenced in a study of human T cells and chemical hapten exposure. Time point reported: patch test 2, 6 weeks after DPC sensitization. Treatment meaning: therapeutic diphenylcyclopropenone sensitization with weekly scalp DPC. TCRdb recomputed calls from the RACE reads with MiXCR, one row per CDR3 protein. The sample includes around 69,000 distinct CDR3 sequences, about 8% of them seen just once. The sample here was whole blood, taken in connection with sensitization to the hapten diphenylcyclopropenone (DPC). These receptors were collected from a woman in her fifties or sixties with alopecia areata. Some clones in this sample may be carry-over from other donors' samples.

This clonotype was detected a few times. The rearrangement joins TRBV6-2 or TRBV6-3 to TRBJ2-1, with 7 positions matching TRBD2. Germline CDR1 reads MNHEY; CDR2 reads SVGEGT. There are 15 residues in the CDR3. The trim removed 6 bases at V and 3 bases at J, leaving 8 bases unmatched. DNA for the CDR3: TGTGCCAGCAGCCGGCGGGCGGGAGACTACAATGAGCAGTTCTTC. It yields the protein CASSRRAGDYNEQFF.

This chain uses TRBV29-1 with TRBJ1-2, with a possible D match to TRBD1 (5 bases). Germline V CDR1 and CDR2: SQVTM, ANQGSEA. V was shortened by 5 bases and J by 4 bases, with 14 bases between the two germline ends. This CDR3 has 13 residues. The CDR3 protein is CSVPRAGGYGYTF. The CDR3 DNA sequence: TGCAGCGTTCCCAGGGCTGGCGGCTATGGCTACACCTTC.

V gene TRBV10-3 combines with J gene TRBJ1-5; D is uncertain. Trimming removed 6 bases at V and 1 base at J, with 10 bases between. Germline values: CDR1 ENHRY, CDR2 SYGVKD. This CDR3 comprises 14 residues. The CDR3 nucleotides are TGTGCCATCAGCCCGGCCCGAAGCAATCAGCCCCAGCATTTT. This encodes CAISPARSNQPQHF.

This chain connects TRBV5-1 to TRBJ1-1, with 8 bases matching TRBD1. J lost 1 base, V lost 4 bases, and 6 bases had no gene match. The V gene's germline CDR1 is SGHRS and CDR2 YFSETQ. The CDR3 covers 15 residues. Here the CDR3 reads CASSPSGQGNTEAFF. For the CDR3, the DNA is TGCGCCAGCAGCCCAAGTGGACAGGGGAACACTGAAGCTTTCTTT.

This clonotype has only a few counts. The CDR3 sequence is CSVEGATGDTQYF. The CDR3 region has the DNA TGCAGCGTTGAAGGGGCCACCGGAGATACGCAGTATTTT. The chain combines TRBV29-1 with TRBJ2-3, with D unresolved. The ends were cut back, 1 base at V and 5 bases at J, with 10 bases in the middle. This CDR3 has 13 residues. CDR1 is SQVTM, CDR2 ANQGSEA, per germline.

This clonotype was observed at least ten times. The chain carries TRBV2 and TRBJ1-2; 7 bases fit TRBD1. The germline gives CDR1 SNHLY, CDR2 FYNNEI. The CDR3 is 14 amino acids. The V and J ends lost 5 bases and 0 bases, in that order; junction bases with no gene match: 3. The CDR3 coding sequence is TGTGCCAGCAGTTGGGACAGTTCTAACTATGGCTACACCTTC. Protein: CASSWDSSNYGYTF.

A few counts support this clonotype. The chain carries TRBV7-2 and TRBJ2-1; D uncertain. Germline V gene lookup returns CDR1 SGHTA and CDR2 FQGNSA. Trimming left V 4 bases short and J 6 bases short, with 10 bases between. The CDR3 is 13 residues long. The CDR3 DNA follows: TGTGCCAGCAGCTCCCCGGTCATCAATGAGCAGTTCTTC. Amino acid sequence: CASSSPVINEQFF.

There are many counts of this clonotype. The chain couples TRBV27 to TRBJ1-5, with D possibly matching TRBD1 (5 bases). Germline V lookup: CDR1 MNHEY, CDR2 SMNVEV (reference sequence). Trimming took 2 bases from V and 2 from J, leaving 7 bases between them. This CDR3 spans 14 amino acids. The CDR3 DNA follows: TGTGCCAGCAGTTTAGGGGGGGGCAATCAGCCCCAGCATTTT. This sequence encodes CASSLGGGNQPQHF.

This clonotype was counted many times. The V and J genes are TRBV12-3 or TRBV12-4 and TRBJ1-4; a weak D match, TRBD1 (6 bases). Trimming pared 6 bases from V and 8 bases from J, leaving 19 bases between. This CDR3 is built from 15 residues. In nucleotides, the CDR3 is TGTGCCAGCAGCCCAGGGGTTGGGGGTGAAGAAAAACTGTTTTTT. This translates into CASSPGVGGEEKLFF.

This chain joins TRBV12-5 and TRBJ1-5, with 8 bases fitting TRBD1. V lost 4 bases, J lost 2 bases, and 16 bases stayed unmatched. The germline V gene has CDR1 LGHNT and CDR2 FRNRAP. The CDR3 is 19 amino acids. The CDR3 DNA reads as TGTGCTAGTGGTTGGAGTATTACGGACAGGGAGATTGGCAATCAGCCCCAGCATTTT. It codes for CASGWSITDREIGNQPQHF.

The chain combines TRBV9 with TRBJ1-2, with no clear D. The CDR3 is 12 residues long. Germline V gene sequence: CDR1 SGDLS, CDR2 YYNGEE. V lost 7 bases, J lost 5 bases, and 12 bases lay in between. The CDR3 protein is CASRGGKYGYTF. For the CDR3, the DNA is TGTGCCAGCCGAGGAGGGAAGTATGGCTACACCTTC. Using reference TRBV9 and TRBJ1-2 for the parts outside the CDR3, the full variable domain is DSGVTQTPKHLITATGQRVTLRCSPRSGDLSVYWYQQSLDQGLQFLIQYYNGEERAKGNILERFSAQQFPDLHSELNLSSLELGDSALYFCASRGGKYGYTFGSGTRLTVV.

The chain links TRBV6-2 or TRBV6-3 to TRBJ2-7; 12 positions match TRBD2. CDR3 size: 16 residues. V was pared by 4 bases and J by 3 bases, with 7 bases of the junction left unmatched. From germline, CDR1 is MNHEY and CDR2 SVGEGT. CDR3 sequence reads: CASSLTSGSTLYEQYF. Written as DNA, the CDR3 is TGTGCCAGCAGTTTGACTAGCGGGAGTACCCTCTACGAGCAGTACTTC.

This clonotype was detected ten times or more. V usage is TRBV7-9 and J usage is TRBJ1-2; 7 positions match TRBD1. CDR3 length equals 13 residues. Trimming cost V 10 bases and J 2 bases; bases outside gene matches: 7. The V gene's germline CDR1 is SEHNR and CDR2 FQNEAQ (reference sequence). This CDR3 reads CAILSTGNYGYTF. CDR3 sequence (DNA): TGTGCCATACTATCGACAGGGAACTATGGCTACACCTTC.

This clonotype was seen ten or more times. This rearrangement joins TRBV20-1 to TRBJ1-5, with a weak D call TRBD1 (5 bases). V lost 1 base and J lost 8, with 12 bases in between. The CDR3 sequence is 13 residues long. The germline V gene encodes CDR1 DFQATT and CDR2 SNEGSKA (reference sequence). The CDR3 here is CSARAGGDEPQHF. The CDR3 bases are TGCAGTGCTAGAGCGGGAGGGGACGAGCCCCAGCATTTT.

The chain links TRBV28 to TRBJ1-1; weak D call: TRBD1 (5 bases). CDR3 length: 14 amino acids. The V gene's germline CDR1 is MDHEN and CDR2 SYDVKM. V lost 8 bases, J lost 2 bases, and 15 bases lay in between. The CDR3 coding sequence is TGTGCCAGCCGAACTGGGGCACTAAACACTGAAGCTTTCTTT. Translation: CASRTGALNTEAFF.

This sequence joins TRBV18 and TRBJ2-3; D is ambiguous. Germline V gene data show CDR1 as KGHSH and CDR2 as LQKENI. The CDR3 consists of 16 residues. V was cut by 5 bases and J by 1 base, with 16 bases left in between. The CDR3 protein is CASSFSSGSRTDTQYF. CDR3 coding DNA: TGTGCCAGCTCATTTTCTTCTGGCTCCCGCACAGATACGCAGTATTTT.

This clonotype occurred many times. This chain links TRBV20-1 with TRBJ2-7; D possibly uses TRBD1 or TRBD2 (6 bases each). The V end lost 6 bases, the J end lost 5 bases, and 17 bases lay between the germline ends. Germline V gene lookup returns CDR1 DFQATT and CDR2 SNEGSKA (reference sequence). CDR3 size: 13 residues. This CDR3 is CSAEGGTRDEQYF. The CDR3 nucleotides read TGCAGTGCCGAGGGGGGAACGAGAGACGAGCAGTACTTC.

V usage is TRBV7-9 and J usage is TRBJ1-5, with TRBD1 matching 7 bases. The germline CDR1 and CDR2 sequences are SEHNR and FQNEAQ (reference sequence). After removal of 10 bases from V and 4 bases from J, the junction contained 10 bases not matched to a gene. This CDR3 has 14 residues. CDR3 DNA sequence: TGTGCCACGGAGAGGGAGGGGGCGAATCAGCCCCAGCATTTT. Its protein product is CATEREGANQPQHF.

This clonotype was detected many times. This chain links TRBV5-1 with TRBJ2-6; D is unresolved. Trimming removed 0 bases at V and 0 bases at J, with 13 bases between. The germline V gene has CDR1 SGHRS and CDR2 YFSETQ. The CDR3 has 18 amino acids. The CDR3 sequence is CASSLGHPYDSGANVLTF. CDR3 coding DNA: TGCGCCAGCAGCTTGGGACACCCTTATGACTCTGGGGCCAACGTCCTGACTTTC.

The chain carries TRBV9 and TRBJ2-5; possible D gene TRBD1, 5 bases. This CDR3 has 15 residues. V gave up 2 bases and J gave up 1 base, with 12 bases separating them. The germline V gene has CDR1 SGDLS and CDR2 YYNGEE. Written as DNA, the CDR3 is TGTGCCAGCAGCGTTCAGGGAACCGGCCAAGAGACCCAGTACTTC. Translated, it gives CASSVQGTGQETQYF.

This clonotype was counted between two and nine times. The rearrangement uses TRBV15 and TRBJ1-4; no definite D call. Germline V CDR1 and CDR2: LNHNV, YYDKDF (reference sequence). CDR3 length: 16 residues. Between the trimmed V and J ends, which lost 3 bases and 6 bases, there was a span of 17 bases. Written as DNA, the CDR3 is TGTGCCACCAGCAGGTCCCTTTATTACCCGGATGAAAAACTGTTTTTT. It codes for CATSRSLYYPDEKLFF.

V and J are TRBV27 and TRBJ1-3, with 7 bases lining up with TRBD1. This CDR3 is built from 16 residues. CDR1 is MNHEY and CDR2 is SMNVEV in the germline V gene (reference sequence). V trimming: 3 bases; J trimming: 2 bases; junction bases outside the gene matches: 7. The CDR3 here is CASSFGEGATGNTIYF. The CDR3 DNA reads as TGTGCCAGCAGTTTTGGGGAGGGGGCGACTGGAAACACCATATATTTT.

This clonotype was counted once. Just one base apart from a much larger clone, this may be a read error. This chain joins TRBV6-2 or TRBV6-3 and TRBJ1-5; unclear D gene. The CDR3 contains 13 residues. Germline CDR1 is MNHEY and CDR2 is SVGEGT. CDR3 in amino acids: CASSYRDKEPQNF. The DNA of the CDR3 is TGTGCCAGCAGTTACAGGGATAAAGAGCCCCAGAATTTT.

The chain employs TRBV20-1 and TRBJ2-7; D is tentatively TRBD1 or TRBD2 (5 bases each). This CDR3 has 13 residues. Germline CDR1 DFQATT, CDR2 SNEGSKA (reference sequence). In nucleotides, the CDR3 is TGCAGCGGGGCGGATGGTCGCCTCTACGAGCAGTACTTC. This codes for CSGADGRLYEQYF.

This clonotype has ten or more counts. The genes are TRBV7-2 and TRBJ1-2; D call uncertain. The CDR3 has 14 residues. Trimming shortened V by 5 bases and J by 12 bases, and 22 bases separated the two germline ends. Germline-derived CDR1 and CDR2 are SGHTA and FQGNSA. CDR3 sequence reads: CASSRSVGPALHTF. Here the CDR3 DNA reads TGTGCCAGCAGCCGTTCCGTTGGGCCGGCCCTACACACCTTC.

Remarks on this clonotype: A read error may explain this, as a much larger clone is one base away. The chain is built from TRBV29-1 and TRBJ1-2; D possibly corresponds to TRBD1 (5 bases). Germline V gene data show CDR1 as SQVTM and CDR2 as ANQGSEA. V shed 4 bases and J shed 3 bases, with 9 bases lying between them. The CDR3 consists of 12 residues. The CDR3 nucleotides are TGCAGCGTTGTTTGGGGGGACTATGGCTACACCTTC. Its protein product is CSVVWGDYGYTF.

The chain employs TRBV28 and TRBJ2-7, with a tentative D call TRBD1 (6 bases). V was shortened by 4 bases and J by 4 bases, with 11 bases between the two germline ends. The CDR3 consists of 13 residues. Germline V lookup: CDR1 MDHEN, CDR2 SYDVKM. The CDR3 bases are TGTGCCAGCAGTTGGCAGGGGATGTACGAGCAGTACTTC. This encodes CASSWQGMYEQYF.

This clonotype was observed many times. The V call is TRBV28, the J call TRBJ2-3, with 7 bases aligning to TRBD1. After removal of 5 bases from V and 0 bases from J, the junction contained 5 bases not matched to a gene. The CDR3 length is 15 residues. From germline, CDR1 is MDHEN and CDR2 SYDVKM. CDR3 protein: CASSLGTASTDTQYF. CDR3 coding DNA: TGTGCCAGCAGTCTCGGGACAGCTAGCACAGATACGCAGTATTTT.

The sample holds many counts of this clonotype. V usage is TRBV12-3 or TRBV12-4 and J usage is TRBJ1-1, with D uncertain. The CDR3 contains 15 residues. Trimming pared 0 bases from V and 0 bases from J, leaving 8 bases between. DNA of the CDR3: TGTGCCAGCAGTTTAGCGCAACTCTTGAACACTGAAGCTTTCTTT. This gives the protein CASSLAQLLNTEAFF.

DNA for the CDR3: TGTGCCAGCAGTTACTCTGGACTGCAGTCCTCTGGAAACACCATATATTTT. It yields the protein CASSYSGLQSSGNTIYF. The chain combines TRBV6-5 with TRBJ1-3, with no clear D. The CDR3 has 17 residues. V was trimmed by 0 bases and J by 0 bases, leaving 12 bases between them. Per the germline V gene, CDR1 is MNHEY and CDR2 is SVGAGI.

This clonotype was counted ten times or more. The chain combines TRBV29-1 with TRBJ1-2; D gene uncertain. The V gene lost 0 bases and the J gene lost 7 bases, with 12 bases spanning the gap. Germline CDR1 reads SQVTM; CDR2 reads ANQGSEA. This CDR3 region has 13 residues. The CDR3 protein is CSVEDEGSRGYTF. In DNA form, the CDR3 reads TGCAGCGTTGAAGACGAGGGCAGCCGTGGCTACACCTTC.